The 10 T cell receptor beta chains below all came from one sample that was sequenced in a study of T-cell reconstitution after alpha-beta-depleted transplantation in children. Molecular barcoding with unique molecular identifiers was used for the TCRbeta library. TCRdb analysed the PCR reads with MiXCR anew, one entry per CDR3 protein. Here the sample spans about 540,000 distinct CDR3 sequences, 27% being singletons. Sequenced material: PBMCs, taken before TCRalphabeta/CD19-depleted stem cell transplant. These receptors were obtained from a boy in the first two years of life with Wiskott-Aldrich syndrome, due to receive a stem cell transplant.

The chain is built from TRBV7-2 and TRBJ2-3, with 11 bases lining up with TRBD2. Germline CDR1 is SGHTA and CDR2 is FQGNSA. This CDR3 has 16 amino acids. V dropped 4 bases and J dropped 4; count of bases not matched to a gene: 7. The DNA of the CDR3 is TGTGCCAGCAGCTCCCCTAGCGGGAGGCCAGCAGATACGCAGTATTTT. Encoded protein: CASSSPSGRPADTQYF.

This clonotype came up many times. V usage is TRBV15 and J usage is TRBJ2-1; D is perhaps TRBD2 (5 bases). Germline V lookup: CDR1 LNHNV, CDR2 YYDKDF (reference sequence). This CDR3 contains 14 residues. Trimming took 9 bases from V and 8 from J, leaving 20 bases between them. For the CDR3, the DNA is TGTGCCACGGCTCGAGCGGTTCTTAGGGATGAGCAGTTCTTC. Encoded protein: CATARAVLRDEQFF. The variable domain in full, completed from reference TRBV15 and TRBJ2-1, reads DAMVIQNPRYQVTQFGKPVTLSCSQTLNHNVMYWYQQKSSQAPKLLFHYYDKDFNNEADTPDNFQSRRPNTSFCFLDIRSPGLGDTAMYLCATARAVLRDEQFFGPGTRLTVL.

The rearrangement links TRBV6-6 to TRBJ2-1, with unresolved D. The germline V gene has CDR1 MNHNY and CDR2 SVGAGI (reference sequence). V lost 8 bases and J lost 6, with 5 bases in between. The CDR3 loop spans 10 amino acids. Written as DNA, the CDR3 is TGTGCCAGCGGCATCAATGAGCAGTTCTTC. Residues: CASGINEQFF.

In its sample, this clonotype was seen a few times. For the CDR3, the DNA is TGCAGTGCTAGAGATGGGACACGGGGGCGCGCTAACTATGGCTACACCTTC. Translated: CSARDGTRGRANYGYTF. The V call is TRBV20-1, the J call TRBJ1-2; a weak D match, TRBD1 (6 bases). Trimming stripped 0 bases from V and 0 bases from J, with 17 bases between. Germline values: CDR1 DFQATT, CDR2 SNEGSKA (reference sequence). This CDR3 is built from 17 residues.

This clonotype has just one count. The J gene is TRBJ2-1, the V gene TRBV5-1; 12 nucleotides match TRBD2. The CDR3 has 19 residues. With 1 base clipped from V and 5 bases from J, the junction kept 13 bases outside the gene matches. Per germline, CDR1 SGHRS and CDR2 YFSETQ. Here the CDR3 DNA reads TGCGCCAGCAGCTTGAGGTCGGTACTAGCGGGAGGCATAAACAATGAGCAGTTCTTC. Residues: CASSLRSVLAGGINNEQFF.

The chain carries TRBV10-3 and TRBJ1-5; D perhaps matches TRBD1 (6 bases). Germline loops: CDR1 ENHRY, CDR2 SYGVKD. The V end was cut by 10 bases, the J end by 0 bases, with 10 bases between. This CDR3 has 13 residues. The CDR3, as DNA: TGTGCCACAGGGGTCCATAGCAATCAGCCCCAGCATTTT. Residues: CATGVHSNQPQHF.

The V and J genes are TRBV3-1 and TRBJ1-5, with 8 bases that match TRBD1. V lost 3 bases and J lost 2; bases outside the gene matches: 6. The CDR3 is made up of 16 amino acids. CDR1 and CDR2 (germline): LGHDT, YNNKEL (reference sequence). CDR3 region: CASSQAGGSGNQPQHF. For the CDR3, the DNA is TGTGCCAGCAGCCAGGCAGGGGGCTCGGGCAATCAGCCCCAGCATTTT.

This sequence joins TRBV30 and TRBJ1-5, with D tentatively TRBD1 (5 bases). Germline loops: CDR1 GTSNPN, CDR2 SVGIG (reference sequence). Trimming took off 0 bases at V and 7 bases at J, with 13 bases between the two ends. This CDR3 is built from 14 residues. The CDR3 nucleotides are TGTGCCTGGAGTGTACGGGGGGGACCGCAGCCCCAGCATTTT. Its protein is CAWSVRGGPQPQHF.

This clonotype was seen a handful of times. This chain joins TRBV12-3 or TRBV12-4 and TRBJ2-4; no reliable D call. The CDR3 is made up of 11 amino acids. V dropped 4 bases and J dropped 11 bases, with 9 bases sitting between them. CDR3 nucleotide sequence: TGTGCCAGCAGTTCGGTCGGCGTTCAGTACTTC. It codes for CASSSVGVQYF.

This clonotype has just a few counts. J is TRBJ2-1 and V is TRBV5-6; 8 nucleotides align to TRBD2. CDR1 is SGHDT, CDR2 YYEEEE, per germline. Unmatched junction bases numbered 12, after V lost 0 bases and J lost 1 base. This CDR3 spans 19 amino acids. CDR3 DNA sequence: TGTGCCAGCAGCTTGGAAGCGGGAGCGAGCAGGGGTTCCTACAATGAGCAGTTCTTC. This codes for CASSLEAGASRGSYNEQFF.